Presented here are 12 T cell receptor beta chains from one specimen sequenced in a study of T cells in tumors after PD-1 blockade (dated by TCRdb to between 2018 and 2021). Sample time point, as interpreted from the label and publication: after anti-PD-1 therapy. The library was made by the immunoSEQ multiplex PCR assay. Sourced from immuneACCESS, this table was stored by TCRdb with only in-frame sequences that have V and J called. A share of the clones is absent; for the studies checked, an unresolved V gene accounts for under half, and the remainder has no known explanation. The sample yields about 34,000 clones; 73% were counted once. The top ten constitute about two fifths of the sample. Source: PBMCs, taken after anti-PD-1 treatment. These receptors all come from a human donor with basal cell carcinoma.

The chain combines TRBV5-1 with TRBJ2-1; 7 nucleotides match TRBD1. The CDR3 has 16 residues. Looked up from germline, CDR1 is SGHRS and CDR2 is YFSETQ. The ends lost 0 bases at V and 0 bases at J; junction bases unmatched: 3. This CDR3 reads CASSLASGGSYNEQFF. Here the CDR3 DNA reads TGCGCCAGCAGCTTGGCGTCAGGGGGCTCCTACAATGAGCAGTTCTTC.

CDR3: CASSKTTGSAYEQYF. The CDR3 DNA is TGTGCCAGCAGCAAAACTACCGGGTCCGCCTACGAGCAGTACTTC. The rearrangement links TRBV6-2 or TRBV6-3 to TRBJ2-7; no firm D call. V was clipped by 6 bases and J by 2 bases, with 17 bases between them. The CDR3 is made up of 15 amino acids. Germline CDR1 and CDR2: MNHEY and SVGEGT.

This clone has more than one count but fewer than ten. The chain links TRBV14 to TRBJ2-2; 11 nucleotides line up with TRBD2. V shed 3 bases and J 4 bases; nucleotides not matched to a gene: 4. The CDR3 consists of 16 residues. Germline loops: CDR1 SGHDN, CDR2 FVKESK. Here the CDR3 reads CASSQELAGATGELFF. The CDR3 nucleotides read TGTGCCAGCAGCCAGGAACTAGCGGGAGCCACCGGGGAGCTGTTTTTT.

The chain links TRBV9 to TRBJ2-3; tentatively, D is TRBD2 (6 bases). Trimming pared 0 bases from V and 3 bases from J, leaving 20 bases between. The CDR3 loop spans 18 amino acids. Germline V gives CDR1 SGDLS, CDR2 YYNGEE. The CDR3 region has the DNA TGTGCCAGCAGCGTAGCTACTGACCGCGGGGATCATACAGATACGCAGTATTTT. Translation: CASSVATDRGDHTDTQYF.

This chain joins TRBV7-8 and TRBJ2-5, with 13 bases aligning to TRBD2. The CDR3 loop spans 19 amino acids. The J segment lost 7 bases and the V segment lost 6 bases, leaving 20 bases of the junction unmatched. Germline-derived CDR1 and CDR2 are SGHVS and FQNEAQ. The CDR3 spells CASSAAGTSGTRRKRTQYF. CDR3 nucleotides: TGTGCCAGCAGTGCTGCCGGGACTAGCGGGACCCGCCGCAAGAGGACCCAGTACTTC. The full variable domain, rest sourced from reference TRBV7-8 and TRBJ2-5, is GAGVSQSPRYKVAKRGQDVALRCDPISGHVSLFWYQQALGQGPEFLTYFQNEAQLDKSGLPSDRFFAERPEGSVSTLKIQRTQQEDSAVYLCASSAAGTSGTRRKRTQYFGPGTRLLVL.

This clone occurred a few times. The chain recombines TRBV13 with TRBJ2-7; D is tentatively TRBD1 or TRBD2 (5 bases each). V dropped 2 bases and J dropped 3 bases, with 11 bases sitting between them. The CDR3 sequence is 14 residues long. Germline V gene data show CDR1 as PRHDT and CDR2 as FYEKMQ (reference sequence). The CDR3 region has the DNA TGTGCCAGCAGCTTACGGGACGGTTACTACGAGCAGTACTTC. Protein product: CASSLRDGYYEQYF.

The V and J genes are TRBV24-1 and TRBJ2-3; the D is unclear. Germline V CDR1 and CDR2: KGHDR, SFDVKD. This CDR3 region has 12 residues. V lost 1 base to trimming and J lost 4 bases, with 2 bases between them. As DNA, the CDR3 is TGTGCCACCAGTGATTTAGCAGATACGCAGTATTTT. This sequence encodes CATSDLADTQYF.

In DNA, the CDR3 is TGTGCCTGGACTTCTATACCCGGGGAGCTGTTTTTT. Translation gives CAWTSIPGELFF. The rearrangement links TRBV30 to TRBJ2-2; D remains unclear. Germline CDR1 GTSNPN, CDR2 SVGIG (reference sequence). The V end lost 4 bases, the J end lost 6 bases, and 9 bases lay between the germline ends. The CDR3 is made up of 12 amino acids.

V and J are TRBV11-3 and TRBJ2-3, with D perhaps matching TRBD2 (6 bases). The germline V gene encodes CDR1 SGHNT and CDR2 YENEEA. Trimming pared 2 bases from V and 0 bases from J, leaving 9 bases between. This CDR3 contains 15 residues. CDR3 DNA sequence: TGTGCCAGCAGCTTATCGGGACTGAGCACAGATACGCAGTATTTT. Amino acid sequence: CASSLSGLSTDTQYF. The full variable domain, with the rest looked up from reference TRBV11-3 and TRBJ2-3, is EAGVVQSPRYKIIEKKQPVAFWCNPISGHNTLYWYLQNLGQGPELLIRYENEEAVDDSQLPKDRFSAERLKGVDSTLKIQPAELGDSAVYLCASSLSGLSTDTQYFGPGTRLTVL.

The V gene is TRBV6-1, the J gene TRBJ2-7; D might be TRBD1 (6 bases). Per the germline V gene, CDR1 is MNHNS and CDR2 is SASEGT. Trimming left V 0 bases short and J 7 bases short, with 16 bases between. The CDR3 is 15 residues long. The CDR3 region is CASSEAWAGAREQYF. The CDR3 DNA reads TGTGCCAGCAGTGAAGCTTGGGCAGGGGCCCGGGAGCAGTACTTC.

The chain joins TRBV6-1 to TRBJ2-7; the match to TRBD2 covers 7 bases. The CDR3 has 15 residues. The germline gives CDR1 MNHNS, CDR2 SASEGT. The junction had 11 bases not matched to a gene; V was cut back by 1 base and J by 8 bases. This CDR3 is CASSEGGGRPLKQYF. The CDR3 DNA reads TGTGCCAGCAGTGAAGGGGGGGGACGACCATTGAAGCAGTACTTC.

The CDR3 sequence: CASTSSGREVVETQYF. For the CDR3, the DNA is TGTGCCAGCACTTCTAGCGGGAGGGAGGTGGTAGAGACCCAGTACTTC. The gene calls are TRBV28 and TRBJ2-5, with 12 positions matching TRBD2. Trimming took 7 bases from V and 4 from J; bases not matched to a gene: 10. The CDR3 runs 16 residues. Germline CDR1 MDHEN, CDR2 SYDVKM.